What follows are 20 T cell receptor beta chains derived from one specimen sequenced in a study of T-cell reconstitution after alpha-beta-depleted transplantation in children (dated by TCRdb to the mid-2010s). Library preparation was by PCR. Sequencer: Illumina HiSeq 2500. To normalize quantification of the TCRbeta repertoire, the TCR libraries were built with molecular barcoding that relied on unique molecular identifiers. TCRdb took the public reads, trimmed them with fastp at Q25, ran MiXCR for clone calling and kept in-frame beta chains. Each entry merges the rows of one CDR3 protein and shows their most common DNA and genes. Recorded for this sample are 700,000 or so distinct CDR3 sequences; roughly 14% of them occurred a single time. The ten top clones hold roughly 0.84% of the sample. What this sample's treatment or condition label stands for: allogeneic hematopoietic cell transplantation with graft depleted of TCRalphabeta T cells and CD19 B cells.

The sequenced sample was PBMCs, obtained before TCRalphabeta/CD19-depleted stem cell transplant. The receptors come from a girl aged 2 to 9 with congenital amegakaryocytic thrombocytopenia, due to receive a stem cell transplant.

CDR3 nucleotide sequence: TGTGCCAGCAGCTCCCGGGACGTTTACGAGCAGTACTTC. Its protein product is CASSSRDVYEQYF. The rearrangement links TRBV11-2 to TRBJ2-7; tentatively, D is TRBD1 or TRBD2 (5 bases each). The CDR3 covers 13 residues. Germline CDR1 SGHAT, CDR2 FQNNGV. Trimming took 4 bases from V and 4 from J, leaving 11 bases between them. The entire variable domain, with the rest obtained from reference TRBV11-2 and TRBJ2-7, is as follows: EAGVAQSPRYKIIEKRQSVAFWCNPISGHATLYWYQQILGQGPKLLIQFQNNGVVDDSQLPKDRFSAERLKGVDSTLKIQPAKLEDSAVYLCASSSRDVYEQYFGPGTRLTVT.

This clonotype was detected ten times or more. This chain joins TRBV5-1 and TRBJ2-3, with TRBD2 matching 7 bases. The CDR3 has 16 residues. Trimming took 0 bases from V and 1 from J; bases not matched to a gene: 5. Per germline, CDR1 SGHRS and CDR2 YFSETQ. In DNA, the CDR3 is TGCGCCAGCAGCTTGGCCCGCAGCGGGGGCACAGATACGCAGTATTTT. Its protein is CASSLARSGGTDTQYF. The whole variable domain, remainder taken from reference TRBV5-1 and TRBJ2-3, is KAGVTQTPRYLIKTRGQQVTLSCSPISGHRSVSWYQQTPGQGLQFLFEYFSETQRNKGNFPGRFSGRQFSNSRSEMNVSTLELGDSALYLCASSLARSGGTDTQYFGPGTRLTVL.

This chain uses TRBV11-2 with TRBJ2-2, with D perhaps matching TRBD2 (6 bases). The CDR3 loop spans 18 amino acids. From germline, CDR1 is SGHAT and CDR2 FQNNGV. V lost 2 bases and J 9 bases, leaving 25 bases between the germline ends. The CDR3 DNA follows: TGTGCCAGCAGCTTATGGCCCGTAGCGGAGTTCGAATTATGGGAGCTGTTTTTT. Translation gives CASSLWPVAEFELWELFF.

The rearrangement links TRBV5-1 to TRBJ2-3, with TRBD1 as a possible D gene (6 bases). The V end lost 4 bases, the J end lost 1 base, and 16 bases lay between the germline ends. The CDR3 is made up of 16 amino acids. Germline V gives CDR1 SGHRS, CDR2 YFSETQ. The CDR3 nucleotides are TGCGCCAGCAGCGAACAGGGTTTTGGGGGCACAGATACGCAGTATTTT. Translating gives CASSEQGFGGTDTQYF.

This clonotype was counted ten times or more. The chain employs TRBV10-3 and TRBJ2-2, with TRBD2 matching over 8 bases. Trimming at V came to 10 bases and at J to 4 bases, leaving 8 bases not matched to a gene. Per germline, CDR1 ENHRY and CDR2 SYGVKD. CDR3 length equals 14 residues. Here the CDR3 reads CATRQRETTGELFF. CDR3 DNA sequence: TGTGCCACCCGACAGCGGGAGACCACCGGGGAGCTGTTTTTT.

V usage is TRBV20-1 and J usage is TRBJ2-1; TRBD1 matches at 7 bases. Germline loops: CDR1 DFQATT, CDR2 SNEGSKA (reference sequence). The CDR3 has 15 residues. The V and J ends lost 3 bases and 4 bases, in that order; junction bases with no gene match: 9. The CDR3 loop is CSARNAGGGYNEQFF. In nucleotides, the CDR3 is TGCAGTGCTAGGAATGCAGGGGGTGGTTACAATGAGCAGTTCTTC.

The chain couples TRBV25-1 to TRBJ2-2; 8 bases match TRBD1. This CDR3 is 16 amino acids long. V dropped 4 bases and J dropped 6; count of bases not matched to a gene: 10. Germline V gene lookup returns CDR1 MGHDK and CDR2 SYGVNS. Written as DNA, the CDR3 is TGTGCCAGCAGTGCTGATCCGGGACAGGTGGCCGGGGAGCTGTTTTTT. It specifies CASSADPGQVAGELFF.

This chain connects TRBV29-1 to TRBJ2-4, with a weak D call TRBD2 (6 bases). The ends were cut back, 4 bases at V and 6 bases at J, with 10 bases in the middle. The CDR3 has 12 amino acids. The germline V gene has CDR1 SQVTM and CDR2 ANQGSEA. CDR3 bases: TGCAGCGTTGGTGGCGGGATAAACATTCAGTACTTC. Translation gives CSVGGGINIQYF. The full variable domain, completed using reference TRBV29-1 and TRBJ2-4, is SAVISQKPSRDICQRGTSLTIQCQVDSQVTMMFWYRQQPGQSLTLIATANQGSEATYESGFVIDKFPISRPNLTFSTLTVSNMSPEDSSIYLCSVGGGINIQYFGAGTRLSVL.

The chain combines TRBV6-5 with TRBJ1-2; D is uncertain. Germline loops: CDR1 MNHEY, CDR2 SVGAGI. CDR3 length: 15 amino acids. The germline V and J ends were trimmed by 1 base and 2 bases, with 11 bases remaining between them. The CDR3 is CASSYFLGGNYGYTF. In DNA form, the CDR3 reads TGTGCCAGCAGTTACTTTTTGGGCGGGAACTATGGCTACACCTTC.

There are a few counts of this clonotype. The chain recombines TRBV7-9 with TRBJ2-5; D is uncertain. The CDR3 is 17 residues long. Trimming left V 1 base short and J 2 bases short, with 17 bases between. Looked up from germline, CDR1 is SEHNR and CDR2 is FQNEAQ (reference sequence). DNA of the CDR3: TGTGCCAGCAGCTTAGGTAGCAGGATCCCGTTTCAAGAGACCCAGTACTTC. Its protein is CASSLGSRIPFQETQYF. Looking up the rest from reference TRBV7-9 and TRBJ2-5 gives the full variable domain: DTGVSQNPRHKITKRGQNVTFRCDPISEHNRLYWYRQTLGQGPEFLTYFQNEAQLEKSRLLSDRFSAERPKGSFSTLEIQRTEQGDSAMYLCASSLGSRIPFQETQYFGPGTRLLVL.

This clonotype has more than one count but fewer than ten. This sequence joins TRBV12-3 or TRBV12-4 and TRBJ2-1; perhaps TRBD2 as D (6 bases). The CDR3 loop spans 16 amino acids. The ends were cut back, 7 bases at V and 8 bases at J, with 24 bases in the middle. The DNA of the CDR3 is TGTGCCAGCAACACAAAGGACTACTGGCCCAAAGATGAGCAGTTCTTC. Translation: CASNTKDYWPKDEQFF.

This chain uses TRBV6-5 with TRBJ1-1; D remains ambiguous. This CDR3 has 14 residues. The germline CDR1 and CDR2 sequences are MNHEY and SVGAGI. Between the trimmed V and J ends, which lost 2 bases and 8 bases, there was a span of 15 bases. CDR3 sequence (DNA): TGTGCCAGCAGTTACCCTGGTGAGGCGAGAGAAGCTTTCTTT. Its protein is CASSYPGEAREAFF.

In this sample, this clonotype turned up many times. The J gene is TRBJ1-5, the V gene TRBV15; no reliable D call. Germline V gene sequence: CDR1 LNHNV, CDR2 YYDKDF (reference sequence). The CDR3 extends over 15 amino acids. Trimming stripped 0 bases from V and 6 bases from J, with 12 bases between. CDR3 nucleotide sequence: TGTGCCACCAGCAGAGACCTAGACTCTGGTCAGCCCCAGCATTTT. Translating gives CATSRDLDSGQPQHF.

The genes are TRBV12-3 or TRBV12-4 and TRBJ1-2; D is undetermined. The CDR3 extends over 13 amino acids. V was clipped by 2 bases and J by 3 bases, with 7 bases between them. The CDR3 region is CASSLHWDYGYTF. The DNA for the CDR3 is TGTGCCAGCAGTTTACACTGGGACTATGGCTACACCTTC.

The chain recombines TRBV18 with TRBJ2-3; D call uncertain. The CDR3 contains 14 residues. CDR1 is KGHSH and CDR2 is LQKENI in the germline V gene. Trimming shortened V by 2 bases and J by 4 bases, and 10 bases separated the two germline ends. CDR3 sequence reads: CASSPEGRPDTQYF. The CDR3 DNA reads TGTGCCAGCTCACCAGAAGGACGGCCAGATACGCAGTATTTT. Full variable domain (rest looked up from reference TRBV18 and TRBJ2-3): NAGVMQNPRHLVRRRGQEARLRCSPMKGHSHVYWYRQLPEEGLKFMVYLQKENIIDESGMPKERFSAEFPKEGPSILRIQQVVRGDSAAYFCASSPEGRPDTQYFGPGTRLTVL.

This clonotype showed up just once. It may be a read error: a sequence one base away is much more abundant. The gene calls are TRBV6-5 and TRBJ2-3; D not resolved. The CDR3 has 13 residues. The germline V gene has CDR1 MNHEY and CDR2 SVGAGI. The germline V and J ends were trimmed by 4 bases and 8 bases, with 13 bases remaining between them. CDR3 region: CASSCSRPGTQYF. The DNA of the CDR3 is TGTGCCAGCAGTTGCTCCCGGCCGGGTACGCAGTATTTT.

Only a few counts were recorded for this clonotype. The chain is built from TRBV7-9 and TRBJ2-1; maybe TRBD2 (6 bases). V lost 3 bases and J 7 bases, leaving 16 bases between the germline ends. Per germline, CDR1 SEHNR and CDR2 FQNEAQ (reference sequence). This CDR3 spans 15 amino acids. This chain's CDR3 is CASSFGLYLPNEQFF. Here the CDR3 DNA reads TGTGCCAGCAGCTTCGGACTATACCTACCAAATGAGCAGTTCTTC.

In its sample, this clonotype was seen a few times. This chain connects TRBV29-1 to TRBJ2-7; D gene uncertain. Per the germline V gene, CDR1 is SQVTM and CDR2 is ANQGSEA. There are 14 residues in the CDR3. V lost 4 bases and J lost 4, with 17 bases in between. The CDR3 protein is CSVGRGTSRYEQYF. The CDR3 region has the DNA TGCAGCGTTGGGCGTGGCACCAGCAGATACGAGCAGTACTTC.

This clonotype appeared many times. The chain uses TRBV12-3 or TRBV12-4 and TRBJ2-1, with D possibly TRBD2 on 6 matching bases. The CDR3 has 13 residues. Trimming took 6 bases from V and 4 from J, leaving 10 bases between them. In DNA form, the CDR3 reads TGTGCCAGCAGCTCGGGACTGTACAATGAGCAGTTCTTC. Translation: CASSSGLYNEQFF.

This clonotype was recorded many times. The chain couples TRBV20-1 to TRBJ2-3; D is possibly TRBD1 (5 bases). In germline, CDR1 is DFQATT, CDR2 SNEGSKA (reference sequence). The CDR3 consists of 14 residues. The V end was cut by 6 bases, the J end by 3 bases, with 16 bases between. CDR3 residues: CSAPDNLGTDTQYF. In DNA, the CDR3 is TGCAGTGCCCCGGACAACCTAGGAACAGATACGCAGTATTTT.